One T cell receptor beta chain is described in this entry. Other nucleotide sequences from this sample produce the same CDR3. With V trimmed by 1 base and J by 4 bases, 0 bases remained unmatched. CDR1 is LGHNA, CDR2 YSLEER, per germline. The CDR3 consists of 15 residues. Produced via immunoSEQ multiplex PCR; TCRdb's table is partial and in-frame only. The sample holds about 79,000 clones; around 90% are singletons and the top ten take about 0.52%. The entry originates in a study of T cell changes during pregnancy in multiple sclerosis. The sample consisted of CD4+ T cells from peripheral blood mononuclear cells, taken in the second trimester of pregnancy. This clonotype was obtained from a female donor with multiple sclerosis, enrolled in a pregnancy study. This chain links TRBV4-3 with TRBJ2-1, with 11 bases lining up with TRBD2. This CDR3 is CASSQGLAGYNEQFF. The CDR3 region has the DNA TGCGCCAGCAGCCAAGGACTAGCGGGGTACAATGAGCAGTTCTTC.